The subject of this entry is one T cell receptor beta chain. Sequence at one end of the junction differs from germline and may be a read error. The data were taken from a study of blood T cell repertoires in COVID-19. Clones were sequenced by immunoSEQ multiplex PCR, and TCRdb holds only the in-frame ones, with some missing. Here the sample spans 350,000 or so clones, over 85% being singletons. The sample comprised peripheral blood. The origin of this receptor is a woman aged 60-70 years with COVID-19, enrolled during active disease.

The CDR3 region has the DNA TGTGCCATCAGTGAGGGACAAACTACTGAAAAACTGTTTTTT. Translation: CAISEGQTTEKLFF. The genes are TRBV10-3 and TRBJ1-4, with D possibly matching TRBD1 (5 bases). There are 14 residues in the CDR3. The germline gives CDR1 ENHRY, CDR2 SYGVKD.